This T cell receptor (beta chain) was captured in a study of molecular identifiers for immune sequencing clone quantification. CDR1 and CDR2 from the germline V gene are MGHDK and SYGVNS. The CDR3 contains 17 residues. V gave up 0 bases and J gave up 0 bases, with 14 bases separating them. Sorted naive CD8 T cells, roughly 19,000 to 1,000,000, were sequenced from 10%, 30% or 50% RNA. Bulk TCR libraries used previously described methods and listed TCR primers. TCRdb re-derived calls from the PCR reads in MiXCR, one entry per CDR3 protein. The repertoire has more than 450,000 distinct CDR3 sequences, about 21% of them found once; the top ten carry more than 0.8%.

The rearrangement links TRBV25-1 to TRBJ2-5; D remains ambiguous. Material for sequencing was naive CD8+ T cells from blood, with Jurkat cell RNA spiked in. As for subset: FACS-sorted CD8+CD4-CCR7+CD45RA+ naive T cells. This TCR derives from a human donor in good health. Some libraries in this study had Jurkat cell RNA spiked in. CDR3 nucleotide sequence: TGTGCCAGCAGTGAATATGGCTCCTCGTGGTACCAAGAGACCCAGTACTTC. Translating it yields CASSEYGSSWYQETQYF.